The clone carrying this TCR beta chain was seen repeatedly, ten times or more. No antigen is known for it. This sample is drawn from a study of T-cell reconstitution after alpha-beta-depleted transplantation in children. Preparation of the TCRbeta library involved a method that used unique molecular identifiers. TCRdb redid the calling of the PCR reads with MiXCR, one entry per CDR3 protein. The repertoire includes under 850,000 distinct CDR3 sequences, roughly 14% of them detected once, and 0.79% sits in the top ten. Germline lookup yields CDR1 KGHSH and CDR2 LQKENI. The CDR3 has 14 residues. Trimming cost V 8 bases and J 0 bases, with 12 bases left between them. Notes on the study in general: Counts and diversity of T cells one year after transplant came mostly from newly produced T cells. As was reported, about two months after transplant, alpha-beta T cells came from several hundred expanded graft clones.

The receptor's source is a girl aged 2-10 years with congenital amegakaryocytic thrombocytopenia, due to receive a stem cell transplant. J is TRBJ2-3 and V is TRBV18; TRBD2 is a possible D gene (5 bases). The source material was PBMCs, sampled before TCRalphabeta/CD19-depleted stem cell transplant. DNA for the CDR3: TGTGCCAGCAGCCCGAGGACTAGCACAGATACGCAGTATTTT. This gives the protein CASSPRTSTDTQYF. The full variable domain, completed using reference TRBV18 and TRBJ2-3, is NAGVMQNPRHLVRRRGQEARLRCSPMKGHSHVYWYRQLPEEGLKFMVYLQKENIIDESGMPKERFSAEFPKEGPSILRIQQVVRGDSAAYFCASSPRTSTDTQYFGPGTRLTVL.